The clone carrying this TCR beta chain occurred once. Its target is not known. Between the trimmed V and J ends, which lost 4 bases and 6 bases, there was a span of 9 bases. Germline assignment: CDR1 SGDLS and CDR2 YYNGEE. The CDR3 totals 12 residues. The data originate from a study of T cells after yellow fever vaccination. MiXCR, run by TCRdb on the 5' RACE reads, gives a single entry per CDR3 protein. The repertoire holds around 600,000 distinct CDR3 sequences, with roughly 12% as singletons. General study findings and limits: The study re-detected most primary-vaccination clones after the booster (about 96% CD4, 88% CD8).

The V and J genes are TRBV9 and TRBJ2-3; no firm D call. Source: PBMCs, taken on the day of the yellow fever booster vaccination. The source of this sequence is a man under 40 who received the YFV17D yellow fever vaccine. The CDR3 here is CASSRARDTQYF. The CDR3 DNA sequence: TGTGCCAGCAGCCGCGCTAGGGATACGCAGTATTTT.